The entry that follows covers one TCR beta chain sequence. No antigen is known for it. The data were obtained in a study of T cell responses to AZD1222 COVID-19 vaccine. Study results and limitations: Donors were mostly white British, more females; clonal diversity possibly underestimated. Just a handful of AZD1222 recipients tested seropositive at baseline.

Using immunoSEQ multiplex PCR, the repertoire was profiled, and TCRdb retains in-frame clones only, with some absent. Of roughly 100,000 clones listed, 85% to 90% were seen once; the top ten hold roughly 2.6%. V shed 3 bases and J shed 1 base, with 6 bases lying between them. The CDR3 covers 13 residues. CDR1 and CDR2 from the germline V gene are SGHDN and FVKESK. The source material was peripheral blood, sampled on day 0 of AZD1222 vaccination. The TCR was taken from an adult in good health. The chain uses TRBV14 and TRBJ1-1; D not resolved. CDR3 in DNA: TGTGCCAGCAGCCAGTTTAAGAACACTGAAGCTTTCTTT. This sequence encodes CASSQFKNTEAFF.